These T cell receptor beta chains were read from a single sample in a study of spatial heterogeneity in lung cancer. MiXCR, run by TCRdb on the 5' RACE reads, gives a single entry per CDR3 protein. The sample yields 3,100 or so distinct CDR3 sequences, about 7% seen once. The input for sequencing was normal lung tissue next to the tumor, taken at surgery. These receptor sequences come from a male donor with early-stage non-small cell lung cancer. CDR3s include the opening cysteine and the closing phenylalanine or tryptophan. The D gene is left open where the match is weak. The listing skips clone size in some rows; elsewhere it reads once, few, many or a size class.

medium-sized | TRBJ2-6 | TRBV28 | NA | CASSPGGSGANVLTF | TGTGCCAGCAGTCCCGGAGGCTCTGGGGCCAACGTCCTGACTTTC
many | TRBJ2-1 | TRBV4-3 | TRBD2 | CASSQVSGGREDEQFF | TGCGCCAGCAGCCAAGTTAGCGGGGGAAGGGAGGATGAGCAGTTCTTC
medium-sized | TRBJ1-5 | TRBV6-1 | NA | CASRGRGGSQPQHF | TGTGCCAGCAGGGGCCGGGGAGGGAGCCAGCCCCAGCATTTT
many | TRBJ2-3 | TRBV30 | TRBD1 | CAWSKDRPPRDTQYF | TGTGCCTGGAGCAAGGACAGGCCTCCCCGGGATACGCAGTATTTT
few | TRBJ1-6 | TRBV28 | TRBD1 | CASSLWNQGASSPLHF | TGTGCCAGCAGTTTATGGAACCAGGGGGCGAGTTCACCCCTCCACTTT
medium-sized | TRBJ2-3 | TRBV5-4 | TRBD2 | CASSLQREVGEGTQYF | TGTGCCAGCAGCCTCCAACGAGAGGTTGGGGAGGGTACGCAGTATTTT
large | TRBJ2-1 | TRBV7-2 | NA | CASSSLPSSYNEQFF | TGTGCCAGCAGCTCACTCCCGAGCTCCTACAATGAGCAGTTCTTC
many | TRBJ2-1 | TRBV7-2 | NA | CASSLGNEQFF | TGTGCCAGCAGCTTAGGGAATGAGCAGTTCTTC
medium-sized | TRBJ1-1 | TRBV12-3/TRBV12-4 | NA | CASSSGTTEAFF | TGTGCCAGCAGTTCCGGGACCACTGAAGCTTTCTTT
medium-sized | TRBJ2-1 | TRBV5-1 | TRBD2 | CASSLKLAGGGEQFF | TGCGCCAGCAGCTTGAAACTAGCGGGAGGAGGGGAGCAGTTCTTC
medium-sized | TRBJ2-5 | TRBV4-1 | NA | CASSQDGEAQETQYF | TGCGCCAGCAGCCAAGATGGAGAAGCCCAAGAGACCCAGTACTTC
medium-sized | TRBJ2-1 | TRBV29-1 | NA | CSGDSTVYNEQFF | TGCAGCGGTGACTCGACGGTGTACAATGAGCAGTTCTTC
medium-sized | TRBJ1-1 | TRBV24-1 | NA | CATSLGVNTEAFF | TGTGCCACCAGTTTGGGGGTGAACACTGAAGCTTTCTTT
medium-sized | TRBJ2-3 | TRBV19 | TRBD2 | CASSTGLAGTDTQYF | TGTGCCAGTAGTACCGGACTAGCGGGCACAGATACGCAGTATTTT
medium-sized | TRBJ2-7 | TRBV7-9 | NA | CASSWDEYEQYF | TGTGCCAGCAGCTGGGACGAATACGAGCAGTACTTC
many | TRBJ2-6 | TRBV6-5 | TRBD1 | CASRIQGSGFSGANVLTF | TGTGCCAGCAGGATACAGGGGAGCGGCTTCTCTGGGGCCAACGTCCTGACTTTC
medium-sized | TRBJ2-7 | TRBV11-2 | NA | CASSVTGPAGEQYF | TGTGCCAGCAGCGTAACCGGGCCCGCGGGGGAGCAGTACTTC
many | TRBJ1-1 | TRBV12-3/TRBV12-4 | TRBD1 | CASTPDRGRNTEAFF | TGTGCCAGCACCCCTGACAGGGGGAGGAACACTGAAGCTTTCTTT
medium-sized | TRBJ2-5 | TRBV19 | NA | CASSINSQETQYF | TGTGCCAGTAGTATTAACAGCCAAGAGACCCAGTACTTC
medium-sized | TRBJ1-1 | TRBV7-3 | NA | CASSLGGLGEAFF | TGTGCCAGCAGCTTGGGGGGCTTGGGTGAAGCTTTCTTT
medium-sized | TRBJ2-2 | TRBV20-1 | TRBD2 | CSVGTSGAGNTGELFF | TGCAGTGTCGGGACTAGCGGAGCGGGGAACACCGGGGAGCTGTTTTTT
NA | TRBJ2-5 | TRBV7-8 | NA | CASSLAQVGQDRQETQYF | TGTGCCAGCAGCTTAGCGCAAGTGGGGCAGGACCGGCAAGAGACCCAGTACTTC
medium-sized | TRBJ1-1 | TRBV25-1 | NA | CASSGGVGGTEAFF | TGTGCCAGCAGTGGGGGGGTCGGTGGCACTGAAGCTTTCTTT
many | TRBJ1-4 | TRBV5-1 | NA | CASSLSRATNEKLFF | TGCGCCAGCAGCTTGAGCCGAGCAACTAATGAAAAACTGTTTTTT
many | TRBJ1-2 | TRBV12-3/TRBV12-4 | TRBD1 | CASRQQGDYGYTF | TGTGCCAGCAGGCAACAGGGGGACTATGGCTACACCTTC
medium-sized | TRBJ2-1 | TRBV12-3/TRBV12-4 | NA | CASSWGSNEQFF | TGTGCCAGCAGTTGGGGGTCCAATGAGCAGTTCTTC
few | TRBJ2-5 | TRBV5-6 | NA | CASTWQGRGRLFETQYF | TGTGCCAGCACCTGGCAGGGCAGGGGTAGGCTTTTCGAGACCCAGTACTTC
many | TRBJ2-3 | TRBV28 | TRBD2 | CASSLSGRGADTQYF | TGTGCCAGCAGTTTAAGCGGGAGAGGGGCAGATACGCAGTATTTT
large | TRBJ1-2 | TRBV24-1 | TRBD1 | CATSDCNRGLTNYGYTF | TGTGCCACCAGTGATTGCAACAGGGGGCTGACTAACTATGGCTACACCTTC
medium-sized | TRBJ1-2 | TRBV6-6 | NA | CASSLSLRDSYGYTF | TGTGCCAGCAGTCTCTCCCTCCGGGACTCCTATGGCTACACCTTC
many | TRBJ1-4 | TRBV6-5 | TRBD1 | CASSYSPDREKLFF | TGTGCCAGCAGTTACAGCCCCGACAGGGAGAAACTGTTTTTT
medium-sized | TRBJ1-2 | TRBV5-4 | NA | CASSLDQFYGYTF | TGTGCCAGCAGCCTAGACCAATTCTATGGCTACACCTTC
medium-sized | TRBJ2-5 | TRBV20-1 | TRBD1 | CSASRQGSLETQYF | TGCAGTGCTTCGCGACAGGGGAGCCTTGAGACCCAGTACTTC
medium-sized | TRBJ1-5 | TRBV19 | TRBD1 | CASSPPGQLNQPQHF | TGTGCCAGTAGCCCTCCGGGACAGCTCAATCAGCCCCAGCATTTT
NA | TRBJ1-4 | TRBV9 | NA | CASSPTSFEKLFF | TGTGCCAGCAGCCCGACGTCATTTGAAAAACTGTTTTTT
many | TRBJ2-7 | TRBV7-3 | TRBD2 | CASSSGSGRAYEQYF | TGTGCCAGCAGCTCCGGAAGCGGGAGGGCCTACGAGCAGTACTTC
many | TRBJ2-5 | TRBV20-1 | TRBD2 | CSARVEAGVSETQYF | TGCAGTGCTAGAGTAGAAGCGGGGGTATCAGAGACCCAGTACTTC
NA | TRBJ2-1 | TRBV5-1 | NA | CASSEGSTYNVQFF | TGCGCCAGCAGCGAGGGGTCCACCTACAATGTGCAGTTCTTC
medium-sized | TRBJ2-1 | TRBV27 | TRBD1 | CASGDSSGNEQFF | TGTGCCAGCGGGGACAGTTCAGGCAATGAGCAGTTCTTC